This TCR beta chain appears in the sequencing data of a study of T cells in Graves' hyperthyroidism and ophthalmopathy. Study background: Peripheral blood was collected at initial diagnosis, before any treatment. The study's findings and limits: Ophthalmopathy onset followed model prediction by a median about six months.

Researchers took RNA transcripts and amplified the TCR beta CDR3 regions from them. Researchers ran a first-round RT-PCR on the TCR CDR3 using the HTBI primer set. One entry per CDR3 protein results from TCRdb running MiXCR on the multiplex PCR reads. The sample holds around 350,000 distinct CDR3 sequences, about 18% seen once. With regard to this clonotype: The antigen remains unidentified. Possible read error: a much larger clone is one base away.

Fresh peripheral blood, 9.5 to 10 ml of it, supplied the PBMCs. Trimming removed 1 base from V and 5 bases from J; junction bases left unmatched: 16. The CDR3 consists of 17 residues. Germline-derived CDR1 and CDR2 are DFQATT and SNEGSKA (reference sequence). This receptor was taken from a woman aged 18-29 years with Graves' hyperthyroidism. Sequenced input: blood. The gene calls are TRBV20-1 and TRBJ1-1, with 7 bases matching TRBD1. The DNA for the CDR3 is TGCAGTGCTAGAGTTTGGGCCAGGGGGTTAGGGGGGACTGAAGCTTTCTTT. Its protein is CSARVWARGLGGTEAFF.